Following are 30 T cell receptor beta chains from one sample sequenced in a study of T cells after yellow fever vaccination. From the 5' RACE reads, TCRdb called clonotypes with MiXCR, one entry per CDR3 protein. The table lists 60,000 to 85,000 distinct CDR3 sequences, about 7% of them singletons. The sample in question was CD8+ T cells sorted from PBMCs, obtained around 45 days after the first yellow fever vaccination. The receptors shown here come from a man between 18 and 35 years old who received the YFV17D yellow fever vaccine.

This clonotype was recorded many times. The chain has TRBV4-1 and TRBJ1-1; a possible D gene is TRBD1 (5 bases). V lost 0 bases and J lost 2, with 16 bases in between. CDR1 and CDR2 from the germline V gene are MGHRA and YSYEKL. The CDR3 runs to 17 residues. The CDR3 nucleotides read TGCGCCAGCAGCCAAGAGACTTTCGGGGGGTCCAACACTGAAGCTTTCTTT. Translating it yields CASSQETFGGSNTEAFF.

This clonotype was recorded at least ten times. The J gene is TRBJ2-1, the V gene TRBV4-2; 10 positions match TRBD2. The J segment lost 4 bases and the V segment lost 0 bases, leaving 3 bases of the junction unmatched. Germline CDR1 and CDR2: LGHNA and YNFKEQ. The CDR3 is 16 amino acids. The CDR3 region has the DNA TGTGCCAGCAGCCAAGATCCAGCGGGGGGGTACAATGAGCAGTTCTTC. It encodes CASSQDPAGGYNEQFF.

This clonotype was observed at least ten times. A read error may produce the germline difference seen at one junction end. The chain couples TRBV12-3 or TRBV12-4 to TRBJ2-7; D gene ambiguous. The CDR3 has 12 residues. CDR3 protein: CASRLDTYEQYF. The CDR3 DNA reads as TGTGCCAGCAGATTAGATACCTACGAGCAGTACTTC.

This clonotype was detected ten times or more. The chain combines TRBV7-9 with TRBJ2-5; D gene unclear. Germline V CDR1 and CDR2: SEHNR, FQNEAQ (reference sequence). Trimming removed 1 base at V and 5 bases at J, with 11 bases between. The CDR3 covers 14 residues. The DNA of the CDR3 is TGTGCCAGCAGCTTAGTGATGGTGGAGGAGACCCAGTACTTC. Amino acid sequence: CASSLVMVEETQYF.

This clonotype has more than one count but fewer than ten. The genes are TRBV7-9 and TRBJ1-6; TRBD1 matches 11 bases. Germline CDR1 is SEHNR and CDR2 is FQNEAQ (reference sequence). After removal of 4 bases from V and 9 bases from J, the junction contained 5 bases not matched to a gene. The CDR3 spans 15 residues. The CDR3, as DNA: TGTGCCAGCAGCTCAAGGACAGGGGGCTTTTCACCCCTCCACTTT. This translates into CASSSRTGGFSPLHF.

At least ten counts were recorded for this clonotype. The chain carries TRBV2 and TRBJ1-2; D call uncertain. The CDR3 contains 15 residues. The germline V and J ends were trimmed by 2 bases and 4 bases, with 14 bases remaining between them. Per the germline V gene, CDR1 is SNHLY and CDR2 is FYNNEI. The CDR3 region has the DNA TGTGCCAGCAGTGAATCCAGCGAGTTCATCTATGGCTACACCTTC. Translated, it gives CASSESSEFIYGYTF.

This clonotype was counted ten times or more. V and J are TRBV11-1 and TRBJ2-6; 12 positions agree with TRBD1. CDR3 length: 19 residues. J lost 1 base, V lost 10 bases, and 14 bases had no gene match. Germline V gene lookup returns CDR1 SGHAT and CDR2 FQDESV (reference sequence). CDR3 bases: TGTGCCACCCGCGGGACAGGGGGCGTCAGTGTGTCTGGGGCCAACGTCCTGACTTTC. Residues: CATRGTGGVSVSGANVLTF.

This chain connects TRBV7-7 to TRBJ2-5, with TRBD2 identical over 11 bases. The germline CDR1 and CDR2 sequences are SSHAT and FNYEAQ (reference sequence). This CDR3 has 16 residues. Unmatched junction bases numbered 9, after V lost 7 bases and J lost 2 bases. CDR3 bases: TGTGCCAGCAAACAATATTTAGCGGGGGGGCAAGAGACCCAGTACTTC. It translates to CASKQYLAGGQETQYF.

This clonotype was recorded many times. The gene calls are TRBV7-2 and TRBJ2-2; D ambiguous. The CDR3 has 16 residues. Germline CDR1 and CDR2: SGHTA and FQGNSA. Between the trimmed V and J ends, which lost 0 bases and 4 bases, there was a span of 12 bases. The CDR3 DNA reads as TGTGCCAGCAGCTTAGCGTTCACGCCGGGCACCGGGGAGCTGTTTTTT. Its translation: CASSLAFTPGTGELFF.

This clonotype was counted at least ten times. The chain carries TRBV28 and TRBJ2-3; TRBD1 matches at 7 bases. The CDR3 spans 15 residues. The J segment lost 1 base and the V segment lost 2 bases, leaving 3 bases of the junction unmatched. Germline CDR1 is MDHEN and CDR2 is SYDVKM. The CDR3 spells CASSLVQGGTDTQYF. The CDR3 DNA is TGTGCCAGCAGTTTAGTCCAGGGGGGCACAGATACGCAGTATTTT.

This clonotype was seen repeatedly, ten times or more. The genes are TRBV10-3 and TRBJ2-2; a possible D gene is TRBD1 (5 bases). Germline-derived CDR1 and CDR2 are ENHRY and SYGVKD. This CDR3 has 13 amino acids. V was clipped by 7 bases and J by 2 bases, with 8 bases between them. The CDR3 coding sequence is TGTGCCATCATGTGGGGCAACACCGGGGAGCTGTTTTTT. It yields the protein CAIMWGNTGELFF.

V gene TRBV19 combines with J gene TRBJ2-6; the D gene is possibly TRBD2 (5 bases). The CDR3 is 16 residues long. In germline, CDR1 is LNHDA, CDR2 SQIVND (reference sequence). The ends were cut back, 3 bases at V and 0 bases at J, with 9 bases in the middle. CDR3 in amino acids: CASSIRGTSGANVLTF. In DNA form, the CDR3 reads TGTGCCAGTAGTATTCGGGGAACCTCTGGGGCCAACGTCCTGACTTTC.

This clonotype was detected many times. V gene TRBV4-1 combines with J gene TRBJ1-3; TRBD1 aligns across 7 bases. This CDR3 has 15 amino acids. Trimming at V came to 2 bases and at J to 3 bases, leaving 4 bases not matched to a gene. Germline V lookup: CDR1 MGHRA, CDR2 YSYEKL. CDR3 protein: CASSQLTGRGNTIYF. CDR3 coding DNA: TGCGCCAGCAGCCAACTGACAGGGCGTGGAAACACCATATATTTT.

This clonotype was observed at least ten times. The genes are TRBV7-9 and TRBJ2-5; TRBD2 aligns across 10 bases. V was pared by 3 bases and J by 9 bases, with 4 bases of the junction left unmatched. This CDR3 spans 13 amino acids. Germline CDR1 is SEHNR and CDR2 is FQNEAQ (reference sequence). The DNA for the CDR3 is TGTGCCAGCAGCTTCGGGACTAGCGTCGCCCAGTACTTC. Amino acid sequence: CASSFGTSVAQYF.

At least ten counts were recorded for this clonotype. The genes are TRBV6-4 and TRBJ2-3; 15 bases match TRBD2. The CDR3 sequence is 17 residues long. The V gene end was trimmed by 6 bases and the J gene end by 1 base; junction bases not matched to a gene: 5. In germline, CDR1 is MRHNA, CDR2 SNTAGT. This chain's CDR3 is CASSRTSGGAGTDTQYF. As DNA, the CDR3 is TGTGCCAGCAGCCGGACTAGCGGGGGGGCAGGCACAGATACGCAGTATTTT.

There are a few counts of this clonotype. J is TRBJ1-4 and V is TRBV6-5, with D maybe TRBD1 (5 bases). Germline assignment: CDR1 MNHEY and CDR2 SVGAGI. V dropped 6 bases and J dropped 7 bases, with 9 bases sitting between them. This CDR3 is built from 12 residues. The CDR3 spells CASSPGGEKLFF. The CDR3 nucleotides are TGTGCCAGCAGCCCCGGGGGTGAAAAACTGTTTTTT.

The sample holds many counts of this clonotype. The V and J genes are TRBV7-9 and TRBJ2-7; D is ambiguous. CDR1 and CDR2 (germline): SEHNR, FQNEAQ (reference sequence). This CDR3 spans 13 amino acids. V was clipped by 5 bases and J by 5 bases, with 13 bases between them. The chain's CDR3 is CASSAGPRDEQYF. The CDR3 bases are TGTGCCAGCAGCGCCGGGCCCCGGGACGAGCAGTACTTC. The variable domain in full, with the rest retrieved from reference TRBV7-9 and TRBJ2-7, is DTGVSQNPRHKITKRGQNVTFRCDPISEHNRLYWYRQTLGQGPEFLTYFQNEAQLEKSRLLSDRFSAERPKGSFSTLEIQRTEQGDSAMYLCASSAGPRDEQYFGPGTRLTVT.

This clonotype appeared many times. The J gene is TRBJ2-3, the V gene TRBV28, with TRBD2 matching over 10 bases. This CDR3 spans 15 amino acids. V lost 5 bases, J lost 4 bases, and 6 bases stayed unmatched. Germline CDR1 and CDR2: MDHEN and SYDVKM. Here the CDR3 DNA reads TGTGCCAGCAGTCAACTAGCGGGGCTTGCAGATACGCAGTATTTT. Protein product: CASSQLAGLADTQYF. Combining the CDR3 with reference TRBV28 and TRBJ2-3 gives the whole variable domain DVKVTQSSRYLVKRTGEKVFLECVQDMDHENMFWYRQDPGLGLRLIYFSYDVKMKEKGDIPEGYSVSREKKERFSLILESASTNQTSMYLCASSQLAGLADTQYFGPGTRLTVL.

This clonotype was counted only a few times. J is TRBJ1-5 and V is TRBV7-8; tentative D call: TRBD1 (5 bases). CDR1 is SGHVS, CDR2 FQNEAQ, per germline. V was pared by 5 bases and J by 7 bases, with 18 bases between. CDR3 length: 15 residues. CDR3 sequence: CASSPVWTNRQPQHF. Here the CDR3 DNA reads TGTGCCAGCAGCCCTGTGTGGACAAATCGGCAGCCCCAGCATTTT. The entire variable domain, with the rest obtained from reference TRBV7-8 and TRBJ1-5, is as follows: GAGVSQSPRYKVAKRGQDVALRCDPISGHVSLFWYQQALGQGPEFLTYFQNEAQLDKSGLPSDRFFAERPEGSVSTLKIQRTQQEDSAVYLCASSPVWTNRQPQHFGDGTRLSIL.

The chain carries TRBV13 and TRBJ2-7, with 10 bases lining up with TRBD2. The CDR3 spans 17 residues. The ends lost 2 bases at V and 5 bases at J; junction bases unmatched: 12. CDR1 is PRHDT and CDR2 is FYEKMQ in the germline V gene (reference sequence). Here the CDR3 DNA reads TGTGCCAGCAGCTTATCTAGCGGGGGAACCTTTTCTAACGAGCAGTACTTC. Translating it yields CASSLSSGGTFSNEQYF.

This clonotype was seen repeatedly, ten times or more. The V and J genes are TRBV11-2 and TRBJ2-1; D possibly corresponds to TRBD2 (5 bases). V was trimmed by 7 bases and J by 3 bases, leaving 7 bases between them. CDR3 length: 12 residues. The germline V gene encodes CDR1 SGHAT and CDR2 FQNNGV. Here the CDR3 DNA reads TGTGCCAGCACACGGGACTACAATGAGCAGTTCTTC. This translates into CASTRDYNEQFF.

This clonotype was observed at least ten times. This sequence joins TRBV6-5 and TRBJ2-7; perhaps TRBD1 as D (5 bases). V lost 4 bases to trimming and J lost 5 bases, with 12 bases between them. CDR1 and CDR2 from the germline V gene are MNHEY and SVGAGI. The CDR3 runs 13 residues. The CDR3 is CASSSRGFDEQYF. CDR3 bases: TGTGCCAGCAGTTCAAGGGGTTTCGACGAGCAGTACTTC.

As DNA, the CDR3 is TGCGCCAGCAGCCAAGATAGGTGGGGACAGAAATACGAGCAGTACTTC. As protein: CASSQDRWGQKYEQYF. This chain uses TRBV4-3 with TRBJ2-7; TRBD1 matches at 7 bases. With 0 bases clipped from V and 4 bases from J, the junction kept 9 bases outside the gene matches. The CDR3 totals 16 residues. Germline values: CDR1 LGHNA, CDR2 YSLEER.

V gene TRBV14 combines with J gene TRBJ2-7, with D possibly being TRBD2 (5 bases). V lost 9 bases to trimming and J lost 5 bases, with 14 bases between them. Germline values: CDR1 SGHDN, CDR2 FVKESK. The CDR3 sequence is 12 residues long. The CDR3 DNA is TGTGCCAGTGGGGAGTGGGTTCACGAGCAGTACTTC. This gives the protein CASGEWVHEQYF.

This clonotype was counted only a few times. V usage is TRBV4-1 and J usage is TRBJ2-3; TRBD2 is a possible D gene (7 bases). CDR1 is MGHRA, CDR2 YSYEKL, per germline. Trimming cost V 4 bases and J 3 bases, with 17 bases left between them. This CDR3 region has 16 residues. The CDR3 DNA reads TGCGCCAGCAGCCCGCTAGGGGGGGGGGCAACAGATACGCAGTATTTT. Its protein product is CASSPLGGGATDTQYF.

The table lists this clonotype with a few counts. The chain employs TRBV9 and TRBJ2-1; 7 nucleotides agree with TRBD1. The CDR3 is made up of 15 amino acids. The V gene end was trimmed by 4 bases and the J gene end by 0 bases; junction bases not matched to a gene: 4. Germline CDR1 SGDLS, CDR2 YYNGEE. In DNA, the CDR3 is TGTGCCAGCAGCTTCAGGGGGAACTCCTACAATGAGCAGTTCTTC. Residues: CASSFRGNSYNEQFF.

In its sample, this clonotype was seen a few times. The chain couples TRBV27 to TRBJ2-1; tentatively, D is TRBD2 (7 bases). Germline lookup yields CDR1 MNHEY and CDR2 SMNVEV (reference sequence). The V gene lost 8 bases and the J gene lost 10 bases, with 15 bases spanning the gap. The CDR3 is 12 residues long. The CDR3 DNA follows: TGTGCCAGCCGAGGGGGGGGGTTCGAGCAGTTCTTC. Amino acids: CASRGGGFEQFF.

In this sample, this clonotype turned up a few times. The chain couples TRBV21-1 to TRBJ2-3; whether TRBD2, the table's D call, matches the DNA was not checked. TRBV21-1 is marked as a pseudogene. This CDR3 spans 13 amino acids. CDR3 in amino acids: CASSLVVGRLGYF. For the CDR3, the DNA is TGTGCCAGCAGCCTAGTAGTAGGACGGTTGGGGTATTTT.

The rearrangement links TRBV19 to TRBJ2-7; TRBD1 might be the D (6 bases). Germline values: CDR1 LNHDA, CDR2 SQIVND (reference sequence). The CDR3 length is 13 residues. Trimming took 5 bases from V and 2 from J, leaving 10 bases between them. The CDR3 protein is CASSPGATYEQYF. The CDR3 nucleotides are TGTGCCAGTAGTCCAGGGGCTACCTACGAGCAGTACTTC. The full variable domain, in which reference TRBV19 and TRBJ2-7 provide the parts outside the CDR3, is DGGITQSPKYLFRKEGQNVTLSCEQNLNHDAMYWYRQDPGQGLRLIYYSQIVNDFQKGDIAEGYSVSREKKESFPLTVTSAQKNPTAFYLCASSPGATYEQYFGPGTRLTVT.

This clonotype has at least ten counts. This chain connects TRBV20-1 to TRBJ2-7; perhaps TRBD2 as D (5 bases). Trimming took 6 bases from V and 3 from J, leaving 18 bases between them. Germline CDR1 is DFQATT and CDR2 is SNEGSKA (reference sequence). The CDR3 consists of 14 residues. CDR3 sequence reads: CSAPGSEGSYEQYV. The CDR3 region has the DNA TGCAGTGCCCCCGGGTCCGAGGGCAGCTACGAGCAGTACGTC.